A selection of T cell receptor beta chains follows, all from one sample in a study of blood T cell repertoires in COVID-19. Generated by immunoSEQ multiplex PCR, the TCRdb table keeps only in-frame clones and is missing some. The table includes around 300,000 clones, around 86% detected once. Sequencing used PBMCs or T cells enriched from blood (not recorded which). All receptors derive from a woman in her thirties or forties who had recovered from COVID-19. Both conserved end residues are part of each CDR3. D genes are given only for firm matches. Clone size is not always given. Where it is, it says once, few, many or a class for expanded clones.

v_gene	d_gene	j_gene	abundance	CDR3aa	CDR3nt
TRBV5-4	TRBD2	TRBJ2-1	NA	CASSLAGLAGSYNEQFF	TGTGCCAGCAGCTTGGCGGGGCTAGCGGGTTCCTACAATGAGCAGTTCTTC
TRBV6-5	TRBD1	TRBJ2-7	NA	CASNQRQGLYEQYF	TGTGCCAGCAACCAAAGACAGGGGCTGTACGAGCAGTACTTC
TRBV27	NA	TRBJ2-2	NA	CASSTYANTGELFF	TGTGCCAGCAGTACTTATGCGAACACCGGGGAGCTGTTTTTT
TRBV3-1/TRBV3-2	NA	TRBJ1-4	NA	CASRSRGEKLFF	TGTGCCAGCAGGAGTAGGGGCGAAAAACTGTTTTTT
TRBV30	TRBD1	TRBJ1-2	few	CAWSATGLSGYTF	TGTGCCTGGAGTGCGACAGGGTTGAGTGGCTACACCTTC
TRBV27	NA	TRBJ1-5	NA	CASSLRGNQPQHF	TGTGCCAGCAGTTTACGGGGGAATCAGCCCCAGCATTTT
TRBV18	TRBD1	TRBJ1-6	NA	CASSPQWGQGRSSYNSPLHF	TGTGCCAGCTCACCACAATGGGGACAGGGGAGGAGCTCCTATAATTCACCCCTCCACTTT
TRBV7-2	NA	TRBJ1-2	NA	CASSLTRVSTYGYTF	TGTGCCAGCAGCCTCACACGGGTCTCGACGTATGGCTACACCTTC
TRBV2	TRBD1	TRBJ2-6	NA	CARGQVLSGANVLTF	TGTGCCCGCGGACAGGTACTCTCTGGGGCCAACGTCCTGACTTTC
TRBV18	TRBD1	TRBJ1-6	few	CASSPLGDRNSPLHF	TGTGCCAGCTCACCACTGGGGGACAGGAATTCACCCCTCCACTTT
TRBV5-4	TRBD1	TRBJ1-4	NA	CASSLGQGDEKLFF	TGTGCCAGCAGCTTGGGACAGGGAGATGAAAAACTGTTTTTT
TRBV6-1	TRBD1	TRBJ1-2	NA	CASSELQGISYGYTF	TGTGCCAGCAGTGAATTACAGGGGATTAGCTATGGCTACACCTTC
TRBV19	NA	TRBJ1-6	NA	CASTYTDFNSPLHF	TGTGCCAGTACCTATACAGATTTTAATTCACCCCTCCACTTT
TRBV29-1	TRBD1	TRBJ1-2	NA	CSVEGRQGVNYGYTF	TGCAGCGTTGAAGGCCGACAGGGCGTCAACTATGGCTACACCTTC
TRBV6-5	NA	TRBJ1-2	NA	CASSYSRGARGYGYTF	TGTGCCAGCAGTTACTCGCGTGGGGCGCGAGGCTATGGCTACACCTTC
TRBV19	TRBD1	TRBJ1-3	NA	CASNSDRGYSGNTIYF	TGTGCCAGTAACTCCGACAGGGGATACTCTGGAAACACCATATATTTT
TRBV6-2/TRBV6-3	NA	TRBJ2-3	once	CASSSRPRGLSTDTQYF	TGTGCCAGCAGTTCCAGACCTAGAGGACTATCTACAGATACGCAGTATTTT
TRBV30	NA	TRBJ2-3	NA	CAWSEYGGTDTQYF	TGTGCCTGGAGTGAGTACGGGGGCACAGATACGCAGTATTTT
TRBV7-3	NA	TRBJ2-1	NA	CASSLGAHNEQFF	TGTGCCAGCAGCTTAGGAGCCCACAATGAGCAGTTCTTC
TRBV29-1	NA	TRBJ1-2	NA	CSVENEDGYTF	TGCAGCGTTGAAAATGAGGATGGCTACACCTTC